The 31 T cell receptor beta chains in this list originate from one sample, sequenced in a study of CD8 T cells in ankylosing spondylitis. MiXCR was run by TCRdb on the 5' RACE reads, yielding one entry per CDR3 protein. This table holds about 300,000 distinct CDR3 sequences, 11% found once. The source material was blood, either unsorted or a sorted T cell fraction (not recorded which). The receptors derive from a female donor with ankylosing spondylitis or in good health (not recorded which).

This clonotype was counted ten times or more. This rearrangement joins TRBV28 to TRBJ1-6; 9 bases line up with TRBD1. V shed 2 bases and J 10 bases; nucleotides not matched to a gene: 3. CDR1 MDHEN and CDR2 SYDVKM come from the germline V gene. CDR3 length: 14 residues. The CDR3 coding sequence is TGTGCCAGCAGTTTAACAGGGGGCATCTCACCCCTCCACTTT. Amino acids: CASSLTGGISPLHF. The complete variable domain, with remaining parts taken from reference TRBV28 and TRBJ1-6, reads DVKVTQSSRYLVKRTGEKVFLECVQDMDHENMFWYRQDPGLGLRLIYFSYDVKMKEKGDIPEGYSVSREKKERFSLILESASTNQTSMYLCASSLTGGISPLHFGNGTRLTVT.

This chain's CDR3 is CASIPDRGHGEAFF. For the CDR3, the DNA is TGTGCCAGTATACCGGACAGGGGTCACGGTGAAGCTTTCTTT. The chain carries TRBV19 and TRBJ1-1, with 9 bases lining up with TRBD1. Germline trimming cut 7 bases from V and 7 bases from J; bases unmatched to any gene: 10. Germline lookup yields CDR1 LNHDA and CDR2 SQIVND (reference sequence). The CDR3 runs 14 residues.

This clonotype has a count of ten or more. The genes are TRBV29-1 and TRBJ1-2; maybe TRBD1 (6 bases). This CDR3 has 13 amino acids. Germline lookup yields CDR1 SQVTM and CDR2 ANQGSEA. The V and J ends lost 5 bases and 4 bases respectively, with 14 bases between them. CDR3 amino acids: CSVRPPDSYGYTF. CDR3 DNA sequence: TGCAGCGTTCGCCCCCCGGACAGCTATGGCTACACCTTC. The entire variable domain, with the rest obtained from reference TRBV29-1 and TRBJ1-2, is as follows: SAVISQKPSRDICQRGTSLTIQCQVDSQVTMMFWYRQQPGQSLTLIATANQGSEATYESGFVIDKFPISRPNLTFSTLTVSNMSPEDSSIYLCSVRPPDSYGYTFGSGTRLTVV.

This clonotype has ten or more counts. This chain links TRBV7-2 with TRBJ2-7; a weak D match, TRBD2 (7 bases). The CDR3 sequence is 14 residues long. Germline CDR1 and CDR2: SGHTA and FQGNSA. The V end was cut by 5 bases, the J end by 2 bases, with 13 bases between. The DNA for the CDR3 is TGTGCCAGCAGCCAAGGGGGGGGTACCTACGAGCAGTACTTC. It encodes CASSQGGGTYEQYF. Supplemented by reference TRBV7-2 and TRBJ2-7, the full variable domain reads GAGVSQSPSNKVTEKGKDVELRCDPISGHTALYWYRQSLGQGLEFLIYFQGNSAPDKSGLPSDRFSAERTGGSVSTLTIQRTQQEDSAVYLCASSQGGGTYEQYFGPGTRLTVT.

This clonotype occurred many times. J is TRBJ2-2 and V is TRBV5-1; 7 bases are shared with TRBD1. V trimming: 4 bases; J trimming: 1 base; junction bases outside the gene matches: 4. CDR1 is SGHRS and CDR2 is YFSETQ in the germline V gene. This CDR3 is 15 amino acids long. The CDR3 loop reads CASSARQGNTGELFF. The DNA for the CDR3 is TGCGCCAGCAGCGCTAGACAGGGGAACACCGGGGAGCTGTTTTTT.

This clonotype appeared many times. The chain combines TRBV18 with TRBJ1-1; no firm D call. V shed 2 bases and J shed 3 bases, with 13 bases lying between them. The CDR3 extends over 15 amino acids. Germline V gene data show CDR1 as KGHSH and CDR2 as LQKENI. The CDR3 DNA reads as TGTGCCAGCTCACCAGCCCGGGGAGGGTACACTGAAGCTTTCTTT. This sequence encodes CASSPARGGYTEAFF.

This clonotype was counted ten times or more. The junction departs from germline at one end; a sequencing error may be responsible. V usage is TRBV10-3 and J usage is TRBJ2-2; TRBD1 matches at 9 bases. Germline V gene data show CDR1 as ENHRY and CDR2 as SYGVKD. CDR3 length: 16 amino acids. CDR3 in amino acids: CAISGGQGGSAGELLF. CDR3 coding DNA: TGTGCCATCAGCGGGGGACAGGGTGGATCGGCCGGGGAGCTGCTTTTT.

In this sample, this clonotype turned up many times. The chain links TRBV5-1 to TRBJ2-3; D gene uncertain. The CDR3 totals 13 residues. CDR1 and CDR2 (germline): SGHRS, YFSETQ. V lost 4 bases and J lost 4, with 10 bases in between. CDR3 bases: TGCGCCAGCAGCCCAGGAGCGCCAGATACGCAGTATTTT. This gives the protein CASSPGAPDTQYF.

The CDR3 DNA sequence: TGTGCCAGCAGTTATATACCCGGGACAAAGTTTGTTCGAGGATCCAATCAGCCCCAGCATTTT. It translates to CASSYIPGTKFVRGSNQPQHF. V and J are TRBV27 and TRBJ1-5; the D gene is possibly TRBD1 (6 bases). V was clipped by 4 bases and J by 3 bases, with 31 bases between them. CDR1 is MNHEY, CDR2 SMNVEV, per germline (reference sequence). This CDR3 has 21 residues.

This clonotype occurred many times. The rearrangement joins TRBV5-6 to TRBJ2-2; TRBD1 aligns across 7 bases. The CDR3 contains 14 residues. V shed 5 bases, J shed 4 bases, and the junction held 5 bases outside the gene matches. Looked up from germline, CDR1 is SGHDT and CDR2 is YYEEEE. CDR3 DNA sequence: TGTGCCAGCAGACAGGGACAGATCACCGGGGAGCTGTTTTTT. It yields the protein CASRQGQITGELFF. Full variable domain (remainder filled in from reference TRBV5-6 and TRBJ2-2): DAGVTQSPTHLIKTRGQQVTLRCSPKSGHDTVSWYQQALGQGPQFIFQYYEEEERQRGNFPDRFSGHQFPNYSSELNVNALLLGDSALYLCASRQGQITGELFFGEGSRLTVL.

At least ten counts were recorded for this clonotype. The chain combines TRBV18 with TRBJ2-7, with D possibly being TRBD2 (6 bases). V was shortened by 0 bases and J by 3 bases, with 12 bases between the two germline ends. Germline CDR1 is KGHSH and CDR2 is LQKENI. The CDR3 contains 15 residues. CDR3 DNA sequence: TGTGCCAGCTCACCACCTTCCCGGGGGAGCTACGAGCAGTACTTC. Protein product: CASSPPSRGSYEQYF.

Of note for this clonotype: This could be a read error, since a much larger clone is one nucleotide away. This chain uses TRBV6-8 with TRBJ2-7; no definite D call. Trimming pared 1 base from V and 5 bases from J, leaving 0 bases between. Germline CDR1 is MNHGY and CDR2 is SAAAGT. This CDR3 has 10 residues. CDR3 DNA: TGTGCCAGCAGTTACTACGAGCAGTACTTC. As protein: CASSYYEQYF.

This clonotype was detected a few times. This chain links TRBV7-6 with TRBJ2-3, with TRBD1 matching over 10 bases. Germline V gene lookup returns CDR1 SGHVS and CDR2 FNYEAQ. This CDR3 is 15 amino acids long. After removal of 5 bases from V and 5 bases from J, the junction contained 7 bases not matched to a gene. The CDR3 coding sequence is TGTGCCAGCAGCCCCGGGACAGGGGAGGTAGATACGCAGTATTTT. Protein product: CASSPGTGEVDTQYF.

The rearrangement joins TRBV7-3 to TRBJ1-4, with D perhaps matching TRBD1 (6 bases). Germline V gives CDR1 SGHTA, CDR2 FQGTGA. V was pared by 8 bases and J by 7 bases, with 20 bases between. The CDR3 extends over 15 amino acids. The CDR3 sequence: CASSLSGGSLEKLFF. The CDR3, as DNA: TGTGCCAGCTCGTTATCGGGGGGCTCCCTTGAAAAACTGTTTTTT. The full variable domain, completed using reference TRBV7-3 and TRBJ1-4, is GAGVSQTPSNKVTEKGKYVELRCDPISGHTALYWYRQSLGQGPEFLIYFQGTGAADDSGLPNDRFFAVRPEGSVSTLKIQRTERGDSAVYLCASSLSGGSLEKLFFGSGTQLSVL.

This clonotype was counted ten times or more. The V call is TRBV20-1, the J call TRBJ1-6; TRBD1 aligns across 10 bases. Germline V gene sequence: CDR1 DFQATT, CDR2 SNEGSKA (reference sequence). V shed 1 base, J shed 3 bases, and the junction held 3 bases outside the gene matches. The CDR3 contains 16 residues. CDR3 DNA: TGCAGTGCTAGAGTAGGGGACAGGGGCTATAATTCACCCCTCCACTTT. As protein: CSARVGDRGYNSPLHF.

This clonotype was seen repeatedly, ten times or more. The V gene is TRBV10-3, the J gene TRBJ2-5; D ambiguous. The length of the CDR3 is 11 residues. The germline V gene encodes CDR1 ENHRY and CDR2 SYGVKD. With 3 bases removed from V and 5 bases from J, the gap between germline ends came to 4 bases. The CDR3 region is CAISESETQYF. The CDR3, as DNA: TGTGCCATCAGTGAATCGGAGACCCAGTACTTC.

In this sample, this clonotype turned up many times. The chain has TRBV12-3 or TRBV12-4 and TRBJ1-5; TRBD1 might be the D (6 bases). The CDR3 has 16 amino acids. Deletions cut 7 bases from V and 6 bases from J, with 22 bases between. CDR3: CASTHLGEGGGQPQHF. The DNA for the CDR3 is TGTGCCAGCACCCACCTTGGGGAGGGGGGCGGTCAGCCCCAGCATTTT.

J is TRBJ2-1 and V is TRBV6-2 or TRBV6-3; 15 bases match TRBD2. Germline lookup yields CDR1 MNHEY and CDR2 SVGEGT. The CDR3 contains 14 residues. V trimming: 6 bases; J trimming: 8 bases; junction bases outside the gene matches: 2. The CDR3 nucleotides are TGTGCCAGCAGGGGACTAGCGGGAGGCTATGAGCAGTTCTTC. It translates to CASRGLAGGYEQFF.

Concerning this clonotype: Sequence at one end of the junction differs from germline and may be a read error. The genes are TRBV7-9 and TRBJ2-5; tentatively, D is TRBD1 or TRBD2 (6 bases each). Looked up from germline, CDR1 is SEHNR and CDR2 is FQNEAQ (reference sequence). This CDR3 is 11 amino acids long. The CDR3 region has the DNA TGTGCCGGCAAGAGGGGGGAGACCCAATACTTC. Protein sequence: CAGKRGETQYF.

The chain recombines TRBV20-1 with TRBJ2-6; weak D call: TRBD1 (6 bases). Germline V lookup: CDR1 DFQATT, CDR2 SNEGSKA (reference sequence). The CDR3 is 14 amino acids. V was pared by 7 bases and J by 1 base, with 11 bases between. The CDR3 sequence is CSVIQGSGANVLTF. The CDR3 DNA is TGCAGTGTCATACAGGGTTCTGGGGCCAACGTCCTGACTTTC.

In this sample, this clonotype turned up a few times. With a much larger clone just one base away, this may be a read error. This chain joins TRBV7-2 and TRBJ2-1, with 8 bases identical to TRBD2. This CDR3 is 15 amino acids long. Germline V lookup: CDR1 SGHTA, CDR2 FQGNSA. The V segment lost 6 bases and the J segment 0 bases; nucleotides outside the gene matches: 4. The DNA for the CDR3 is TGTGCCAGCAGTCGTAGCGGGACCTCCTACAATGAGCAGTTCTTC. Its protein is CASSRSGTSYNEQFF.

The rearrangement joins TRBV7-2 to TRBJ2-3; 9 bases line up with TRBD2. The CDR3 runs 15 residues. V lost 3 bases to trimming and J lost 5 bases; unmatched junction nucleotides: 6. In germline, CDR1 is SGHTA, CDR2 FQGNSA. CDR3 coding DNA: TGTGCCAGCAGCTTTTGGGCTAGCGGGAAAGATACGCAGTATTTT. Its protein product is CASSFWASGKDTQYF.

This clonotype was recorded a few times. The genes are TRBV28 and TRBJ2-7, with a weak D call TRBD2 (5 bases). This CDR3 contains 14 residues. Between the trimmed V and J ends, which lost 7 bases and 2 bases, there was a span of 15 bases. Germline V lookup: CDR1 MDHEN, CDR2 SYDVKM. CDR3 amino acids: CASKLGSLTYEQYF. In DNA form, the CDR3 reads TGTGCCAGCAAACTTGGGAGCCTAACCTACGAGCAGTACTTC.

For the CDR3, the DNA is TGCAGTGCTGACCTTGACGGCATTGTTGGACCCTCGGCCAAAAACATTCAGTACTTC. Translation: CSADLDGIVGPSAKNIQYF. The V and J genes are TRBV20-1 and TRBJ2-4; D uncertain. V gave up 5 bases and J gave up 1 base, with 27 bases separating them. CDR1 and CDR2 from the germline V gene are DFQATT and SNEGSKA (reference sequence). The CDR3 has 19 amino acids.

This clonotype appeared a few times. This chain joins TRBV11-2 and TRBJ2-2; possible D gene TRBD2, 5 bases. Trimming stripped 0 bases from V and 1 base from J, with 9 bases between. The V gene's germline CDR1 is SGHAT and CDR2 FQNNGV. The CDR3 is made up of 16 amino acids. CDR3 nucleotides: TGTGCCAGCAGCTTAGATCCCGGGGTGAACACCGGGGAGCTGTTTTTT. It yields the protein CASSLDPGVNTGELFF.

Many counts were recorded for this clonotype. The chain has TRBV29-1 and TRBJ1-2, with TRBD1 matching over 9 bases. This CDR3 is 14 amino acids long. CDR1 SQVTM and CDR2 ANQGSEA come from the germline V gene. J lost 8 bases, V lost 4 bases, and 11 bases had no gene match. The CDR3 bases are TGCAGCGTTGGGGGACAGGGCGGGATCGGGGGCTACACCTTC. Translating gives CSVGGQGGIGGYTF.

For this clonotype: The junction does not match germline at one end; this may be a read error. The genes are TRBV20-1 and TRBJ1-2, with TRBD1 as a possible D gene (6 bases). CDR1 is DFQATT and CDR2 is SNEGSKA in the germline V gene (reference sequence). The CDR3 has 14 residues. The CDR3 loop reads CSARIGRAGDGYAF. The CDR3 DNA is TGCAGTGCTAGAATAGGCAGGGCAGGGGATGGCTACGCCTTC.

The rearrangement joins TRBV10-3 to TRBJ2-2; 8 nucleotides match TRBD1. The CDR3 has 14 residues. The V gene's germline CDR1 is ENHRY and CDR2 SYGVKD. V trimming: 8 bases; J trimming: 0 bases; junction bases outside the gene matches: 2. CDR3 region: CAIRQGTNTGELFF. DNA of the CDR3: TGTGCCATCCGACAGGGGACGAACACCGGGGAGCTGTTTTTT.

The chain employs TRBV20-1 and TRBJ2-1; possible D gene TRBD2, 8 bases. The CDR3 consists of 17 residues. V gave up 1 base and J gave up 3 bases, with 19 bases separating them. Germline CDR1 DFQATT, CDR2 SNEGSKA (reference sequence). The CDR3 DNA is TGCAGTGCTAGAGCTACGAGGGGGCTAGCGGGCTACAATGAGCAGTTCTTC. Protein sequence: CSARATRGLAGYNEQFF.

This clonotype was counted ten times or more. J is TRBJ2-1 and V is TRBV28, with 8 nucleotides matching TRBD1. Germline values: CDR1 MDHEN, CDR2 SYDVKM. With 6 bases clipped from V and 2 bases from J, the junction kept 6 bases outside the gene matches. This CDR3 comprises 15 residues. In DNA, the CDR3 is TGTGCCAGCAGGATGTGGACAGGGCCCTACAATGAGCAGTTCTTC. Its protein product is CASRMWTGPYNEQFF.

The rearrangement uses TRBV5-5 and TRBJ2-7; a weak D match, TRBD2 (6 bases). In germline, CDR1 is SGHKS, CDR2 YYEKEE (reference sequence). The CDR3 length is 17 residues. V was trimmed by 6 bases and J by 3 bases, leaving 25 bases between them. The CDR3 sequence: CASTPGGSAADYYEQYF. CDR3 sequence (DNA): TGTGCCAGCACCCCCGGGGGAAGTGCGGCGGACTACTACGAGCAGTACTTC.